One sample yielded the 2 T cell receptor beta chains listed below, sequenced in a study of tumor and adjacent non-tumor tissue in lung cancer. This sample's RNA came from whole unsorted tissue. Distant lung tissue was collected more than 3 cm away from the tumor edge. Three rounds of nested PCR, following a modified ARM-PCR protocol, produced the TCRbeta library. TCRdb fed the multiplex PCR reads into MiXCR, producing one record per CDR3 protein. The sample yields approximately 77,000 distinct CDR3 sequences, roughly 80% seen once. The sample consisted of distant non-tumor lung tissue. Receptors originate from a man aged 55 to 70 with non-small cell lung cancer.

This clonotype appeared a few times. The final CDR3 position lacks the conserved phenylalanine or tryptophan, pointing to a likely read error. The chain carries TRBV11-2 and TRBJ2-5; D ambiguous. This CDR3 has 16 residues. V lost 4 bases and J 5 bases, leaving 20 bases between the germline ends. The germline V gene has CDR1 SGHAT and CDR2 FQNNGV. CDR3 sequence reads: CASSSTIGGPKETQYL. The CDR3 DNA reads TGTGCCAGCAGCTCCACAATTGGTGGGCCAAAGGAGACCCAGTACTTA.

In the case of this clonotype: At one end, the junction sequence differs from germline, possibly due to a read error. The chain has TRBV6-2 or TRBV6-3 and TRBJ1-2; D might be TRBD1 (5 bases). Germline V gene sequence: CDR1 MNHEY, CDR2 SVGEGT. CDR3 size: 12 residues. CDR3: CASGVGLRGFTF. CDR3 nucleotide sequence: TGTGCCAGCGGCGTGGGACTTCGGGGCTTCACCTTC.